The rows below give T cell receptor beta chains drawn from one sample of a study of technical replicates of blood from several donors. TCRdb keeps only in-frame clones here, not all; method: immunoSEQ multiplex PCR. The profile shows over 70,000 clones, 80% to 95% of them singletons. Material: T cells isolated from PBMCs. The source of these receptors is a human donor in good health. Both conserved end residues are part of each CDR3. The D gene is left open where the match is weak. The size field is filled for only some rows; it gives once, few, many or a size class.

TRBJ2-7 - - TRBV30 CAWSWSYEQYF TGTGCCTGGAGTTGGAGCTACGAGCAGTACTTC
TRBJ1-5 few - TRBV6-1 CASSDRGDQPQHF TGTGCCAGCAGTGACAGGGGAGATCAGCCCCAGCATTTT
TRBJ2-7 - - TRBV6-5 CASSRDFYEQYF TGTGCCAGCAGCCGGGACTTCTACGAGCAGTACTTC
TRBJ1-5 - TRBD1 TRBV29-1 CSVRQGERNQPQHF TGCAGCGTGCGCCAGGGGGAAAGGAATCAGCCCCAGCATTTT
TRBJ2-7 - TRBD2 TRBV5-6 CASSFPTPGLAGGSYEQYF TGTGCCAGCAGCTTTCCAACTCCGGGACTAGCGGGAGGCTCCTACGAGCAGTACTTC
TRBJ2-1 - TRBD1 TRBV9 CASSVGDRAYNEQFF TGTGCCAGCAGCGTGGGGGACAGGGCCTACAATGAGCAGTTCTTC
TRBJ2-3 - - TRBV30 CAWSAGEPDTQYF TGTGCCTGGAGCGCAGGGGAGCCAGATACGCAGTATTTT
TRBJ1-3 - - TRBV4-2 CASSQGLEGNTIYF TGTGCCAGCAGCCAAGGGTTGGAGGGAAACACCATATATTTT
TRBJ1-5 - - TRBV18 CASSPLEYSNQPQHF TGTGCCAGCTCACCACTCGAGTATAGCAATCAGCCCCAGCATTTT
TRBJ2-1 - - TRBV2 CASSAYGGGPYNEQFF TGTGCCAGCAGCGCCTATGGGGGGGGCCCCTACAATGAGCAGTTCTTC
TRBJ2-3 - - TRBV27 CASSWRGSTDTQYF TGTGCCAGCAGTTGGAGAGGAAGCACAGATACGCAGTATTTT
TRBJ2-3 - TRBD1 TRBV7-7 CASSFGQGASDTQYF TGTGCTAGCAGCTTTGGACAGGGGGCAAGCGATACGCAGTATTTT
TRBJ2-7 - TRBD2 TRBV5-1 CASSLGASGSDEQYF TGCGCCAGCAGCCTGGGGGCTAGCGGGAGTGACGAGCAGTACTTC
TRBJ2-5 - TRBD1 TRBV10-2 CASTGEQETQYF TGCGCCTCCACAGGGGAACAAGAGACCCAGTACTTC
TRBJ2-1 - - TRBV15 CATSRDLVWDEQFF TGTGCCACCAGCAGAGATCTAGTATGGGATGAGCAGTTCTTC
TRBJ2-3 - - TRBV2 CASSGSELDTQYF TGTGCCAGCAGTGGGAGCGAGTTGGATACGCAGTATTTT
TRBJ1-2 - - TRBV7-9 CASSLGGGLYGYTF TGTGCCAGCAGCTTAGGTGGAGGCCTCTATGGCTACACCTTC
TRBJ1-1 - - TRBV9 CASSPDRDEAFF TGTGCCAGCAGCCCAGACCGGGATGAAGCTTTCTTT
TRBJ1-2 - - TRBV12-2 CASRYERDINYGYTF TGTGCAAGTCGCTACGAACGGGACATTAACTATGGCTACACCTTC
TRBJ2-2 - - TRBV5-4 CASSLGQITGELFF TGTGCCAGCAGCTTGGGACAGATCACCGGGGAGCTGTTTTTT
TRBJ1-3 - - TRBV14 CASSQDLTSGNTIYF TGTGCCAGCAGCCAAGACCTGACTTCTGGAAACACCATATATTTT
TRBJ2-1 - TRBD2 TRBV19 CASSMERGSYNEQFF TGTGCCAGTAGTATGGAGCGGGGCTCCTACAATGAGCAGTTCTTC
TRBJ2-7 - TRBD1 TRBV6-5 CASSPTGGEQYF TGTGCCAGCAGCCCAACAGGGGGCGAGCAGTACTTC
TRBJ2-7 - - TRBV5-1 CASSLAGKPYEQYF TGCGCCAGCAGCTTGGCGGGGAAGCCCTACGAGCAGTACTTC
TRBJ2-3 once TRBD2 TRBV5-1 CASSLVGLGIADTQYF TGCGCCAGCAGCTTGGTTGGACTAGGAATCGCAGATACGCAGTATTTT
TRBJ2-7 once TRBD2 TRBV5-1 CASSLNLAGDGEQYF TGCGCCAGCAGCTTGAATTTAGCGGGAGACGGGGAGCAGTACTTC
TRBJ2-7 - TRBD2 TRBV11-2 CASSLAASGFYEQYF TGTGCCAGCAGCTTAGCGGCTAGCGGGTTCTACGAGCAGTACTTC
TRBJ2-7 - TRBD2 TRBV2 CASRTSVYEQYF TGTGCCAGCCGGACTAGCGTCTACGAGCAGTACTTC
TRBJ2-1 few - TRBV5-4 CASSLRQASDEQFF TGTGCCAGCAGCTTGAGACAAGCTTCAGATGAGCAGTTCTTC
TRBJ2-7 - TRBD2 TRBV5-1 CASRAGDGYEQYF TGCGCCAGCAGGGCGGGAGACGGCTACGAGCAGTACTTC
TRBJ2-3 - TRBD2 TRBV4-1 CASSQGEPSGRIDTQYF TGCGCCAGCAGCCAAGGGGAGCCTAGCGGGAGGATAGATACGCAGTATTTT
TRBJ2-1 - - TRBV6-1 CASSEEVSYHEQFF TGTGCCAGCAGTGAAGAGGTTAGCTACCATGAGCAGTTCTTC
TRBJ2-1 - - TRBV4-3 CASSQDLSGGPISSYNEQFF TGCGCCAGCAGCCAAGATCTGTCTGGCGGGCCCATTAGCTCCTACAATGAGCAGTTCTTC